This is a list of T cell receptor beta chains from one sample in a study of CD8 T cells in ankylosing spondylitis. TCRdb re-analysed the 5' RACE reads in MiXCR, keeping a single row per CDR3 protein. The table records about 540,000 distinct CDR3 sequences, over 9.5% of them present only once. The sequenced sample consisted of blood, either unsorted or a sorted T cell fraction (not recorded which). The origin of the receptors is a male donor with ankylosing spondylitis. CDR3s include the opening cysteine and the closing phenylalanine or tryptophan. D genes are given only for firm matches.

J gene: TRBJ2-2; V gene: TRBV7-7; D gene: TRBD2; CDR3 protein: CASSLGVLAGEGTGELFF
J gene: TRBJ2-1; V gene: TRBV14; D gene: TRBD1; CDR3 protein: CASSRPGGFSYNEQFF
J gene: TRBJ2-1; V gene: TRBV5-1; D gene: TRBD1; CDR3 protein: CASSTRQGAGNEQFF
J gene: TRBJ2-1; V gene: TRBV7-2; D gene: TRBD2; CDR3 protein: CASSLQRENNEQFF
J gene: TRBJ2-7; V gene: TRBV5-1; D gene: -; CDR3 protein: CASSLDLTASSYEQYF
J gene: TRBJ1-1; V gene: TRBV20-1; D gene: TRBD1; CDR3 protein: CSAKTGATEAFF
J gene: TRBJ2-2; V gene: TRBV9; D gene: TRBD2; CDR3 protein: CASSPRLAGGPDTGELFF
J gene: TRBJ2-3; V gene: TRBV6-5; D gene: TRBD2; CDR3 protein: CASSLNGAGGTDTQYF
J gene: TRBJ2-5; V gene: TRBV28; D gene: TRBD1; CDR3 protein: CASSIRDRGETQYF
J gene: TRBJ1-5; V gene: TRBV18; D gene: TRBD1; CDR3 protein: CASSPTGGRNQPQHF
J gene: TRBJ2-1; V gene: TRBV28; D gene: -; CDR3 protein: CASRSGAWGSYNEQFF
J gene: TRBJ2-2; V gene: TRBV18; D gene: -; CDR3 protein: CASSPPRAMNTGELFF
J gene: TRBJ1-2; V gene: TRBV5-1; D gene: -; CDR3 protein: CASSIQPTDNYGYTF
J gene: TRBJ2-7; V gene: TRBV4-2; D gene: -; CDR3 protein: CASSGGVEQYF
J gene: TRBJ2-1; V gene: TRBV11-3; D gene: -; CDR3 protein: CASSLGASAFEQFF
J gene: TRBJ2-2; V gene: TRBV6-2/TRBV6-3; D gene: -; CDR3 protein: CASSFPPGVGTGELFF
J gene: TRBJ2-3; V gene: TRBV12-3/TRBV12-4; D gene: TRBD2; CDR3 protein: CASRTSGRGTQYF
J gene: TRBJ1-1; V gene: TRBV5-6; D gene: -; CDR3 protein: CASSPGLPTGNTEAFF
J gene: TRBJ1-1; V gene: TRBV5-1; D gene: -; CDR3 protein: CASSLGAGNTEAFF
J gene: TRBJ2-2; V gene: TRBV5-1; D gene: -; CDR3 protein: CASSAEGQGTGELFF
J gene: TRBJ2-7; V gene: TRBV11-1; D gene: -; CDR3 protein: CASTGTEQYF
J gene: TRBJ2-7; V gene: TRBV11-2; D gene: -; CDR3 protein: CASSLDLGAGVYEQYF
J gene: TRBJ2-1; V gene: TRBV5-1; D gene: TRBD2; CDR3 protein: CASSPLLAGGNNEQFF
J gene: TRBJ2-3; V gene: TRBV20-1; D gene: -; CDR3 protein: CSASFGGRETDTQYF
J gene: TRBJ2-7; V gene: TRBV5-1; D gene: -; CDR3 protein: CASSPGVAVPYEQYF
J gene: TRBJ2-3; V gene: TRBV19; D gene: -; CDR3 protein: CASSDPGFSDTQYF
J gene: TRBJ2-5; V gene: TRBV5-1; D gene: TRBD2; CDR3 protein: CASSFRTAGDGETQYF
J gene: TRBJ1-5; V gene: TRBV12-3/TRBV12-4; D gene: -; CDR3 protein: CASSAAGAHNQPQHF
J gene: TRBJ2-5; V gene: TRBV24-1; D gene: -; CDR3 protein: CATAGRGEETQYF
J gene: TRBJ2-3; V gene: TRBV6-2/TRBV6-3; D gene: TRBD2; CDR3 protein: CASSYSTTSGNTDTQYF
J gene: TRBJ2-3; V gene: TRBV5-1; D gene: TRBD1; CDR3 protein: CASSPGTGRTDTQYF
J gene: TRBJ2-5; V gene: TRBV7-2; D gene: TRBD2; CDR3 protein: CASSPPGAGGTKTQYF
J gene: TRBJ1-6; V gene: TRBV3-1; D gene: -; CDR3 protein: CASSQEGNSPLHF
J gene: TRBJ1-5; V gene: TRBV10-2; D gene: -; CDR3 protein: CASRADGPSNQPQHF
J gene: TRBJ2-7; V gene: TRBV20-1; D gene: -; CDR3 protein: CSAPSPSYEQYF
J gene: TRBJ1-2; V gene: TRBV20-1; D gene: -; CDR3 protein: CSASFRTANYGYTF
J gene: TRBJ2-1; V gene: TRBV7-7; D gene: TRBD2; CDR3 protein: CASSQTSLGNEQFF
J gene: TRBJ2-7; V gene: TRBV20-1; D gene: -; CDR3 protein: CSGRGGRDSYEQYF
J gene: TRBJ2-4; V gene: TRBV11-2; D gene: -; CDR3 protein: CASSLWASEYIQYF
J gene: TRBJ2-2; V gene: TRBV5-1; D gene: -; CDR3 protein: CASSLEGVTGELFF
J gene: TRBJ1-5; V gene: TRBV20-1; D gene: -; CDR3 protein: CSARVRGFQPQHF
J gene: TRBJ2-5; V gene: TRBV19; D gene: -; CDR3 protein: CASSIGTLQETQYF
J gene: TRBJ2-7; V gene: TRBV7-9; D gene: TRBD1; CDR3 protein: CASSPTGTESEQYF
J gene: TRBJ2-1; V gene: TRBV20-1; D gene: -; CDR3 protein: CSANGEDNEQFF
J gene: TRBJ2-5; V gene: TRBV7-2; D gene: -; CDR3 protein: CASSIDSNPKETQYF
J gene: TRBJ2-3; V gene: TRBV5-1; D gene: -; CDR3 protein: CASSLVIGPDADTQYF
J gene: TRBJ2-1; V gene: TRBV10-2; D gene: -; CDR3 protein: CASSEAVPAYNEQFF
J gene: TRBJ1-3; V gene: TRBV5-1; D gene: -; CDR3 protein: CASSPWGTHADGNTIYF
J gene: TRBJ2-7; V gene: TRBV12-3/TRBV12-4; D gene: -; CDR3 protein: CASSFRALGEQYF
J gene: TRBJ2-3; V gene: TRBV25-1; D gene: -; CDR3 protein: CASSGTTDTQYF
J gene: TRBJ2-1; V gene: TRBV11-2; D gene: TRBD2; CDR3 protein: CASSTSGRPPYNEQFF
J gene: TRBJ1-1; V gene: TRBV15; D gene: -; CDR3 protein: CATSRDLGAPNGEAFF
J gene: TRBJ1-1; V gene: TRBV6-1; D gene: TRBD1; CDR3 protein: CASSPGTGSPGGAFF
J gene: TRBJ1-1; V gene: TRBV7-9; D gene: TRBD1; CDR3 protein: CSSSFGQGAATEAFF